The following is a T cell receptor (beta chain) sequence with its context. Trimming removed 2 bases from V and 1 base from J, with 8 bases in between. CDR1 SGHTA and CDR2 FQGNSA come from the germline V gene. The CDR3 spans 14 residues. This sample stems from a study of Ad26.COV2.S vaccination and SARS-CoV-2 variants. Regarding treatment: some 20 received Ad26.COV2.S at low or high dose, single or two shots; 5 received placebo; per-sample allocation not given. Samples were taken on day 63 after the first vaccine or placebo injection. Based in Boston, the donor was an adult of 18-55 years. The assay was immunoSEQ multiplex PCR, and TCRdb's table has in-frame clones only and misses some. The table records roughly 700,000 clones, 80% to 90% of them present only once.

This TCR derives from a person between 18 and 65 years old who received the Ad26.COV2.S COVID-19 vaccine or a placebo. J is TRBJ1-1 and V is TRBV7-2; D ambiguous. This material consisted of peripheral blood, taken in a trial of Ad26.COV2.S vaccine versus placebo. This CDR3 is CASSLREPNTEAFF. The DNA for the CDR3 is TGTGCCAGCAGCTTAAGGGAACCGAACACTGAAGCTTTCTTT.